The subject of this entry is one T cell receptor (beta chain). This CDR3 contains 13 residues. After removal of 6 bases from V and 1 base from J, the junction contained 2 bases not matched to a gene. Germline values: CDR1 SGHVS, CDR2 FQNEAQ. The record originates from a study of cytomegalovirus exposure and HLA in healthy donors. The study ran its PCR with 60 Vbeta and 13 Jbeta primers. Generated by immunoSEQ multiplex PCR, the TCRdb table keeps only in-frame clones and is missing some. The sample yields about 200,000 clones, 75% to 85% seen once. Sequenced: PBMCs. The chain has TRBV7-8 and TRBJ1-1; TRBD1 aligns across 7 bases. The sequence was obtained from a woman in her 30s in good health and CMV-seropositive. The CDR3 protein is CASRPGGNTEAFF. The CDR3 DNA follows: TGTGCCAGCAGACCAGGGGGGAACACTGAAGCTTTCTTT. Full variable domain (missing parts from reference TRBV7-8 and TRBJ1-1): GAGVSQSPRYKVAKRGQDVALRCDPISGHVSLFWYQQALGQGPEFLTYFQNEAQLDKSGLPSDRFFAERPEGSVSTLKIQRTQQEDSAVYLCASRPGGNTEAFFGQGTRLTVV.